This T cell receptor (beta chain) was found in a study of cytomegalovirus exposure and HLA in healthy donors. The CDR3 loop spans 15 amino acids. In germline, CDR1 is SGHDT, CDR2 YYEEEE. Trimming stripped 2 bases from V and 0 bases from J, with 10 bases between. This PCR relied on a set of 60 Vbeta primers and 13 Jbeta primers. The repertoire was sequenced with immunoSEQ multiplex PCR; TCRdb's copy has only in-frame clones and lacks some. The sample consists of about 180,000 clones, roughly 87% of them appearing once. The source material was PBMCs. The rearrangement uses TRBV5-6 and TRBJ2-3; D is ambiguous. This TCR came from a woman between 50 and 59 years old in good health and CMV-seronegative. The CDR3 loop reads CASSFITESTDTQYF. Here the CDR3 DNA reads TGTGCCAGCAGCTTTATAACAGAGAGCACAGATACGCAGTATTTT.